These 9 T cell receptor beta chains came from one sample sequenced in a study of blood T cell repertoires in COVID-19. This table comes from immunoSEQ multiplex PCR, and its TCRdb copy is limited to in-frame clones, with some not included. The table has about 40,000 clones, approximately 88% seen once; the top ten hold about 14%. The material sequenced was peripheral blood. Receptors originate from a man in his fifties or sixties with active or convalescent COVID-19.

This clone was found a few times. This chain links TRBV10-3 with TRBJ2-1; D is possibly TRBD2 (6 bases). V gave up 4 bases and J gave up 3 bases, with 7 bases separating them. CDR3 size: 13 residues. Germline V gives CDR1 ENHRY, CDR2 SYGVKD. DNA of the CDR3: TGTGCCATCAGTGCCGGGGGCTACAATGAGCAGTTCTTC. As protein: CAISAGGYNEQFF.

For the CDR3, the DNA is TGTGCCAGCAGCCCCCGGGGTAGCGGGGGCCGGGGGACCCAGTACTTC. This translates into CASSPRGSGGRGTQYF. V is TRBV7-2 and J is TRBJ2-5; 9 nucleotides align to TRBD2. V dropped 5 bases and J dropped 7; count of bases not matched to a gene: 14. The CDR3 has 16 amino acids. CDR1 SGHTA and CDR2 FQGNSA come from the germline V gene.

The V and J genes are TRBV29-1 and TRBJ2-7; D perhaps matches TRBD2 (6 bases). CDR1 and CDR2 from the germline V gene are SQVTM and ANQGSEA. The CDR3 is 11 residues long. Deletions cut 7 bases from V and 4 bases from J, with 11 bases between. CDR3 nucleotides: TGCAGCGCCGGGGCGGGGTACGAGCAGTACTTC. Translation: CSAGAGYEQYF.

This chain uses TRBV9 with TRBJ1-1; D might be TRBD1 (5 bases). The V end was cut by 0 bases, the J end by 5 bases, with 14 bases between. Germline-derived CDR1 and CDR2 are SGDLS and YYNGEE. The CDR3 covers 15 residues. The CDR3 reads CASSVARGGGTEAFF. The CDR3 coding sequence is TGTGCCAGCAGCGTAGCCCGGGGGGGAGGGACTGAAGCTTTCTTT.

V gene TRBV27 combines with J gene TRBJ1-6; D is unclear. The CDR3 loop spans 13 amino acids. The ends were cut back, 10 bases at V and 8 bases at J, with 15 bases in the middle. Germline V gene sequence: CDR1 MNHEY, CDR2 SMNVEV (reference sequence). The CDR3 nucleotides are TGTGCCACCCGGACTGATCATGATTCACCCCTCCACTTT. It yields the protein CATRTDHDSPLHF.

The chain has TRBV5-1 and TRBJ2-7; D might be TRBD1 (6 bases). Germline values: CDR1 SGHRS, CDR2 YFSETQ. Trimming cost V 4 bases and J 0 bases, with 17 bases left between them. CDR3 length: 16 amino acids. The CDR3 coding sequence is TGCGCCAGCAGCCGCGAGGGACACTCGAGCTCCTACGAGCAGTACTTC. Its protein is CASSREGHSSSYEQYF.

This clone was found once. The DNA of the CDR3 is TGTGCCAGCAGCGTAGGGACTAGCAAGCTTCTAGGGATCTACAATGAGCAGTTCTTC. Amino acids: CASSVGTSKLLGIYNEQFF. The V gene is TRBV9, the J gene TRBJ2-1, with 8 bases that match TRBD2. Germline assignment: CDR1 SGDLS and CDR2 YYNGEE. This CDR3 spans 19 amino acids. V shed 0 bases, J shed 3 bases, and the junction held 14 bases outside the gene matches.

The CDR3 DNA follows: TGTGCCAGCAGTTTTCAAAGGACAGGGGGCACTGAAGCTTTCTTT. It specifies CASSFQRTGGTEAFF. The chain links TRBV2 to TRBJ1-1; 10 bases line up with TRBD1. Per the germline V gene, CDR1 is SNHLY and CDR2 is FYNNEI. The trim removed 5 bases at V and 4 bases at J, leaving 7 bases unmatched. The CDR3 has 15 residues.

V and J are TRBV29-1 and TRBJ2-7, with D maybe TRBD2 (5 bases). The germline V and J ends were trimmed by 2 bases and 0 bases, with 11 bases remaining between them. In germline, CDR1 is SQVTM, CDR2 ANQGSEA. The CDR3 consists of 14 residues. The CDR3 protein is CSVELRGSSYEQYF. CDR3 DNA sequence: TGCAGCGTTGAATTGCGAGGGAGCTCCTACGAGCAGTACTTC.